Below, one T cell receptor beta chain is given with its context. Trimming took 7 bases from V and 1 from J, leaving 10 bases between them. This CDR3 comprises 13 residues. These data originate in a study of patients and donors after allogeneic stem cell transplantation. TCRdb passed the RT-PCR reads through MiXCR, listing each CDR3 protein once. Among 37,000 or so distinct CDR3 sequences listed, about 31% were seen once. This rearrangement joins TRBV12-3 or TRBV12-4 to TRBJ2-5; D gene unclear. Sequenced input: blood, either unsorted or a sorted T cell fraction (not recorded which). The sequence came from a human donor who was either an allogeneic HSCT recipient or a stem cell or donor lymphocyte infusion donor (not recorded which). It is not recorded whose cells these are; they may come from a transplant donor. In DNA form, the CDR3 reads TGTGCCAGCACCTCAACCCGCCAAGAGACCCAGTACTTC. Translating it yields CASTSTRQETQYF.